The rows below give T cell receptor beta chains drawn from one sample of a study of identifying expanded T cells in peripheral blood. Profiling relied on immunoSEQ multiplex PCR, and the TCRdb table lists in-frame clones only, not all of them. The sample shows roughly 100,000 clones, 88% of them seen only once. Input material: blood. The receptors derive from a person aged 18 to 75 in good health. Both conserved end residues are part of each CDR3. Fields, in order: CDR3 length, clone size, V gene, D gene, J gene, CDR3 DNA, CDR3 protein. The D gene is left open where the match is weak. Clone sizes are given selectively: once, few, many, or a class where the clone is expanded.

len: 15; abundance: once; v_gene: TRBV7-8; d_gene: NA; j_gene: TRBJ2-7; CDR3nt: TGTGCCAGCAGCTTAGGTCGACAGACTGTCTACGAGCAGTACTTC; CDR3aa: CASSLGRQTVYEQYF
len: 15; abundance: many; v_gene: TRBV7-2; d_gene: NA; j_gene: TRBJ1-2; CDR3nt: TGTGCCAGCAGCCCGGGGGTGGTAGGGACTTATGGCTACACCTTC; CDR3aa: CASSPGVVGTYGYTF
len: 14; abundance: NA; v_gene: TRBV29-1; d_gene: NA; j_gene: TRBJ1-1; CDR3nt: TGCAGCGTTGAAGATCTCGGGGGGAACACTGAAGCTTTCTTT; CDR3aa: CSVEDLGGNTEAFF
len: 14; abundance: NA; v_gene: TRBV5-6; d_gene: NA; j_gene: TRBJ1-6; CDR3nt: TGTGCCAGCAGCAACGGGGGGCATAATTCACCCCTCCACTTT; CDR3aa: CASSNGGHNSPLHF
len: 14; abundance: NA; v_gene: TRBV27; d_gene: NA; j_gene: TRBJ1-1; CDR3nt: TGTGCCAGCAGTTTACAAGGGGCGAGCACTGAAGCTTTCTTT; CDR3aa: CASSLQGASTEAFF
len: 13; abundance: NA; v_gene: TRBV6-5; d_gene: NA; j_gene: TRBJ2-1; CDR3nt: TGTGCCAGCAGTTACTCGGGGCTCAGTGAGCAGTTCTTC; CDR3aa: CASSYSGLSEQFF
len: 16; abundance: NA; v_gene: TRBV7-9; d_gene: NA; j_gene: TRBJ2-5; CDR3nt: TGTGCCAGCAGCTTACTACGTGGCTGGGTGACTGAGACCCAGTACTTC; CDR3aa: CASSLLRGWVTETQYF
len: 13; abundance: NA; v_gene: TRBV7-7; d_gene: NA; j_gene: TRBJ2-7; CDR3nt: TGTGCCAGCAGCTCAGGGAGCTCCTACGAGCAGTACTTC; CDR3aa: CASSSGSSYEQYF
len: 12; abundance: NA; v_gene: TRBV5-6; d_gene: NA; j_gene: TRBJ1-2; CDR3nt: TGTGCCAGCAGCTTGGGGTGGGATGGCTACACCTTC; CDR3aa: CASSLGWDGYTF
len: 15; abundance: NA; v_gene: TRBV18; d_gene: NA; j_gene: TRBJ1-2; CDR3nt: TGTGCCAGCTCACTCAGTCCGACACTGGGCTATGGCTACACCTTC; CDR3aa: CASSLSPTLGYGYTF